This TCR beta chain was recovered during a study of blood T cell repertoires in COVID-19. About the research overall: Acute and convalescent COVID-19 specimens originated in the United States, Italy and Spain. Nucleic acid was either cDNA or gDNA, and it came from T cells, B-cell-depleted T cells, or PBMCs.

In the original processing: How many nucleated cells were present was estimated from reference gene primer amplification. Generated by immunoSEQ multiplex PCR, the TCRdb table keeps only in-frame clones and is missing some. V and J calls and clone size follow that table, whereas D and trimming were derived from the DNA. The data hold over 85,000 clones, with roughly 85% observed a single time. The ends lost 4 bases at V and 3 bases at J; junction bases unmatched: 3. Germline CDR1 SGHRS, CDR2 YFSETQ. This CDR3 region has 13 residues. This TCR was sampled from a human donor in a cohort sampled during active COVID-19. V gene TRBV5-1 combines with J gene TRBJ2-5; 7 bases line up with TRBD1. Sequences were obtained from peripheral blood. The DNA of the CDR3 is TGCGCCAGCAGCCCTGGGACAGAAGAGACCCAGTACTTC. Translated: CASSPGTEETQYF.